Listed below are T cell receptor beta chains from one sample, sequenced in a study of T-cell reconstitution after alpha-beta-depleted transplantation in children. TCRdb recomputed calls from the PCR reads with MiXCR, one row per CDR3 protein. Of roughly 400,000 distinct CDR3 sequences in the sample, around two fifths were seen once. The sequenced sample was PBMCs, obtained before TCRalphabeta/CD19-depleted stem cell transplant. The receptors here all came from a girl aged 2-10 years with aplastic anemia, due to receive a stem cell transplant. The CDR3 runs from the conserved cysteine through the conserved F or W. The D gene is left open where the match is weak. Rows may omit the clone size; those that give it use once, few, many or a size class.

>TRBJ2-3|-|TRBV7-6|-|16
CASSPPRTASTDTQYF
TGTGCCAGCAGCCCCCCCCGGACAGCATCCACAGATACGCAGTATTTT
>TRBJ2-1|-|TRBV29-1|-|13
CSVPAPPGNEQFF
TGCAGCGTACCGGCCCCGCCGGGGAATGAGCAGTTCTTC
>TRBJ1-2|many|TRBV3-1|-|13
CASSPGLSYGYTF
TGTGCCAGCAGCCCCGGACTAAGCTATGGCTACACCTTC
>TRBJ2-2|-|TRBV28|-|13
CASSRGIEGELFF
TGTGCCAGCAGTAGGGGGATTGAAGGGGAGCTGTTTTTT
>TRBJ2-1|-|TRBV24-1|-|16
CATSSPAASSYNEQFF
TGTGCCACCAGTTCTCCAGCGGCTAGCTCCTACAATGAGCAGTTCTTC
>TRBJ2-3|once|TRBV18|-|13
CASSPTPPDTQYF
TGTGCCAGCTCACCAACACCCCCCGATACGCAGTATTTT
>TRBJ2-1|many|TRBV12-3/TRBV12-4|-|13
CASSLGGDYEQFF
TGTGCCAGCAGCCTAGGGGGGGACTATGAGCAGTTCTTC
>TRBJ2-3|-|TRBV7-3|TRBD2|14
CASSSAGAPDTQYF
TGTGCCAGCAGCTCTGCGGGAGCCCCAGATACGCAGTATTTT
>TRBJ1-4|many|TRBV3-1|-|16
CASSHDLWRGDEKLFF
TGTGCCAGCAGCCATGATCTCTGGAGGGGGGATGAAAAACTGTTTTTT
>TRBJ1-1|few|TRBV20-1|TRBD1|13
CSAQDRANTEAFF
TGCAGTGCTCAGGACAGGGCGAACACTGAAGCTTTCTTT
>TRBJ1-3|many|TRBV3-1|TRBD1|12
CADETGGNTIYF
TGTGCCGACGAGACAGGGGGAAACACCATATATTTT
>TRBJ2-3|-|TRBV7-6|-|16
CASSSQTIWDPDTQYF
TGTGCCAGCAGCTCCCAGACTATATGGGACCCGGATACGCAGTATTTT
>TRBJ1-1|few|TRBV12-3/TRBV12-4|-|15
CASSSPHRTNTEAFF
TGTGCCAGCAGTTCCCCACACAGGACGAACACTGAAGCTTTCTTT
>TRBJ2-1|-|TRBV20-1|-|16
CSARDISRPNGEEQFF
TGCAGTGCTAGAGATATTTCCAGGCCCAACGGGGAAGAGCAGTTCTTC
>TRBJ2-1|-|TRBV28|TRBD1|15
CASSFLGQGANEQFF
TGTGCCAGCAGTTTTTTAGGACAGGGGGCCAATGAGCAGTTCTTC
>TRBJ1-5|-|TRBV29-1|TRBD1|15
CSVHDGGGSNQPQHF
TGCAGCGTCCACGATGGAGGGGGCAGCAATCAGCCCCAGCATTTT
>TRBJ1-1|many|TRBV20-1|-|14
CSARGTAVRTEAFF
TGCAGTGCTAGAGGGACAGCGGTGAGGACTGAAGCTTTCTTT
>TRBJ2-5|-|TRBV15|-|16
CATSSGTFWRQETQYF
TGTGCCACCAGCAGTGGCACCTTCTGGCGCCAAGAGACCCAGTACTTC
>TRBJ2-1|-|TRBV7-2|-|15
CASITGLSSYNEQFF
TGTGCCAGCATCACCGGCCTGAGCTCCTACAATGAGCAGTTCTTC
>TRBJ2-1|-|TRBV7-2|TRBD2|16
CASSRRTSGSYNEQFF
TGTGCCAGCAGCCGAAGGACTAGCGGGTCCTACAATGAGCAGTTCTTC
>TRBJ2-2|-|TRBV29-1|-|16
CSVEQMEGSKAGELFF
TGCAGCGTTGAACAGATGGAAGGGAGTAAGGCCGGGGAGCTGTTTTTT
>TRBJ2-1|many|TRBV11-3|TRBD1|15
CASSLRGTGGNEQFF
TGTGCCAGCAGCTTAAGGGGGACAGGGGGCAATGAGCAGTTCTTC
>TRBJ2-3|many|TRBV29-1|-|14
CSVGGPLSTDTQYF
TGCAGCGTCGGAGGACCACTAAGCACAGATACGCAGTATTTT
>TRBJ2-5|few|TRBV7-6|TRBD2|16
CASSYRAGGLFETQYF
TGTGCCAGCAGCTATCGAGCGGGGGGGCTGTTCGAGACCCAGTACTTC
>TRBJ2-1|few|TRBV3-1|-|16
CASSLGLETGYNEQFF
TGTGCCAGCAGCCTAGGGTTGGAGACGGGCTACAATGAGCAGTTCTTC
>TRBJ1-2|many|TRBV20-1|-|9
CSAREGGTF
TGCAGTGCTCGAGAGGGGGGAACCTTC
>TRBJ2-7|-|TRBV29-1|-|15
CSVEGSAGGKYEQYF
TGCAGCGTTGAGGGGAGCGCAGGGGGGAAGTACGAGCAGTACTTC
>TRBJ2-5|-|TRBV20-1|-|13
CSAIETDQETQYF
TGCAGTGCCATCGAGACAGACCAAGAGACCCAGTACTTC